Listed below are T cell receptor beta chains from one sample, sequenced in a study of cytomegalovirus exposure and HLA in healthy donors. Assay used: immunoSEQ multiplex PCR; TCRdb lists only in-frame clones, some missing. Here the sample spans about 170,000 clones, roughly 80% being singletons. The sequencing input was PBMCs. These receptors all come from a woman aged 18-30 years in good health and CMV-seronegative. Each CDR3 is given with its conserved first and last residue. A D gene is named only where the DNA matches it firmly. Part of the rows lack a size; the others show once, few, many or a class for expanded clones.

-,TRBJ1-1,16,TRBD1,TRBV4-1,CASSQPGQRTIAEAFF,TGCGCCAGCAGCCAGCCGGGACAGAGAACGATTGCTGAAGCTTTCTTT
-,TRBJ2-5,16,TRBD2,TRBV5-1,CASSLVVAGVPETQYF,TGCGCCAGCAGCTTGGTTGTAGCGGGAGTTCCAGAGACCCAGTACTTC
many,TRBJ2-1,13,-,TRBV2,CASSLERDNEQFF,TGTGCCAGCAGTCTCGAGCGGGACAATGAGCAGTTCTTC
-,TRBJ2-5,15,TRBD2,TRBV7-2,CASSRKAGAGETQYF,TGTGCCAGCAGCCGGAAAGCGGGAGCAGGAGAGACCCAGTACTTC
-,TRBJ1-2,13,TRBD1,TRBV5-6,CASSLGTGGGYTF,TGTGCCAGCAGCCTCGGGACAGGGGGCGGCTACACCTTC
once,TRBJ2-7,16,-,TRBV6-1,CASSEASPRGGYEQYF,TGTGCCAGCAGTGAAGCGTCCCCCAGGGGAGGGTACGAGCAGTACTTC
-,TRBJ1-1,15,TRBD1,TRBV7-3,CASSPSLPGGRRAFF,TGTGCCAGCAGCCCTTCGCTCCCAGGGGGACGACGAGCTTTCTTT
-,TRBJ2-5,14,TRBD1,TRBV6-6,CASSYSDRARTQYF,TGTGCCAGCAGTTACTCTGACAGGGCCCGGACCCAGTACTTC
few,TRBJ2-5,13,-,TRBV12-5,CASGLPTSETQYF,TGTGCTAGTGGTTTGCCTACCTCTGAGACCCAGTACTTC
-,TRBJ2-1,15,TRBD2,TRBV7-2,CASTSSGSSYNEQFF,TGTGCCAGCACGTCTAGCGGGAGCTCCTACAATGAGCAGTTCTTC
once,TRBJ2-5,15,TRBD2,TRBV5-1,CASSLAASGSWEQYF,TGCGCCAGCAGCTTGGCTGCTAGCGGGAGTTGGGAGCAGTACTTC
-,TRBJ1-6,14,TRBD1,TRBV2,CASARDRASSPLHF,TGTGCCAGCGCGCGGGACAGGGCCTCTTCACCCCTCCACTTT
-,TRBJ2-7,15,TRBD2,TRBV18,CASSLTSGSYYEQYF,TGTGCCAGCTCCCTTACTAGCGGGAGTTACTACGAGCAGTACTTC
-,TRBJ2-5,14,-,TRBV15,CATSRGTELQTQYF,TGTGCCACCAGCAGAGGGACAGAACTACAGACCCAGTACTTC
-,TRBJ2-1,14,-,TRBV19,CASSMGLRGNEQFF,TGTGCCAGTAGTATGGGTTTGAGAGGGAATGAGCAGTTCTTC
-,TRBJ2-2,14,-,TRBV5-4,CASSLRSNTGELFF,TGTGCCAGCAGCTTACGGTCGAACACCGGGGAGCTGTTTTTT
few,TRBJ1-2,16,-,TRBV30,CAWSLGSAGEAYGYTF,TGTGCCTGGAGCCTAGGGTCAGCAGGGGAAGCCTATGGCTACACCTTC
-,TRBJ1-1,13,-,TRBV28,CASSLSGNTEAFF,TGTGCCAGCAGTTTATCAGGGAACACTGAAGCTTTCTTT
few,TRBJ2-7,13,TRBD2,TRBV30,CAWGIAGGGNPYF,TGTGCCTGGGGGATAGCGGGAGGCGGGAACCCGTACTTC
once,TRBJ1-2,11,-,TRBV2,CASSTGRGYTF,TGTGCCAGCAGTACAGGGCGCGGCTACACCTTC
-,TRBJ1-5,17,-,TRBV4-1,CASSRGQDSYSNQPQHF,TGCGCCAGCAGCCGGGGCCAGGATAGTTATAGCAATCAGCCCCAGCATTTT
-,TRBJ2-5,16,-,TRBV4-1,CASSQVGSGFQETQYF,TGCGCCAGCAGCCAAGTCGGGTCGGGGTTCCAAGAGACCCAGTACTTC
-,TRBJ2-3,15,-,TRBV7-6,CASSLAGSAPDTQYF,TGTGCCAGCAGCTTAGCGGGGAGTGCCCCAGATACGCAGTATTTT
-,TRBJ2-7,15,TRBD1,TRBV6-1,CASSGTGTGAYEQYF,TGTGCCAGCAGTGGTACCGGGACAGGGGCCTACGAGCAGTACTTC
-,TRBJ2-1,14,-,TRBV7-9,CASSNTGSYNEQFF,TGTGCCAGCAGCAATACAGGGTCCTACAATGAGCAGTTCTTC
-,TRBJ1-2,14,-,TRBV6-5,CASSGGLLFRGYTF,TGTGCCAGCAGTGGGGGACTGTTGTTCCGTGGCTACACCTTC
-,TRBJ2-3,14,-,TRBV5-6,CASSWGLKGDTQYF,TGTGCCAGCAGCTGGGGGCTTAAAGGGGATACGCAGTATTTT
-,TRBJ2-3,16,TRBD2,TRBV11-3,CASSLGLAGNTDTQYF,TGTGCCAGCAGCTTAGGGCTAGCGGGAAACACAGATACGCAGTATTTT
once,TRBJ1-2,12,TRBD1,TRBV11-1,CASSRTGFGYTF,TGTGCCAGCAGCCGGACAGGGTTTGGCTACACCTTC
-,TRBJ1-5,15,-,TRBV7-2,CASSLDTQGTKPQHF,TGTGCCAGCAGCTTAGACACCCAGGGGACTAAGCCCCAGCATTTT
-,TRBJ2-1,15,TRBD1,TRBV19,CASSTPGTGRNEQFF,TGTGCCAGTAGTACCCCGGGGACAGGGCGGAATGAGCAGTTCTTC
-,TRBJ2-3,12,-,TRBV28,CASSLRGYMQYF,TGTGCCAGCAGTTTGAGGGGGTATATGCAGTATTTT
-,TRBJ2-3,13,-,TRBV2,CASSELSTDTQYF,TGTGCCAGCAGTGAACTTAGCACAGATACGCAGTATTTT
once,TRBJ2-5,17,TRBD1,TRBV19,CASSMAAAGRGQETQYF,TGTGCCAGTAGTATGGCGGCGGCGGGCAGGGGGCAAGAGACCCAGTACTTC
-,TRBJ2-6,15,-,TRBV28,CASIHGSSGANVLTF,TGTGCCAGCATTCACGGGAGCTCTGGGGCCAACGTCCTGACTTTC
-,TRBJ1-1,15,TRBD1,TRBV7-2,CASSARQGDGTEAFF,TGTGCCAGCAGCGCCCGACAGGGGGATGGCACTGAAGCTTTCTTT
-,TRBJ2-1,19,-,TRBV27,CASSLQSPSGTRLYNEQFF,TGTGCCAGCAGTTTGCAATCGCCTTCCGGGACTCGACTATACAATGAGCAGTTCTTC
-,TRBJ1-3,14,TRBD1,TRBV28,CASSLTGKGNTIYF,TGTGCCAGCAGTTTGACAGGGAAAGGAAACACCATATATTTT
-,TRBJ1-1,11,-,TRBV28,CASSSYYGAFF,TGTGCCAGCAGTTCCTACTACGGGGCTTTCTTT
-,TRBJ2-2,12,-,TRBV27,CASTSPTGELFF,TGTGCCAGCACCTCTCCGACCGGGGAGCTGTTTTTT
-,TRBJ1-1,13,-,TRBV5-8,CASSPWEGRYAFF,TGTGCCAGCAGCCCATGGGAGGGTCGGTATGCTTTCTTT
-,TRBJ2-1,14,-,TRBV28,CASSPFTGSNEQFF,TGTGCCAGCAGTCCTTTTACAGGGTCCAATGAGCAGTTCTTC
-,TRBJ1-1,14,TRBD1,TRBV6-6,CASSYGTAGPEAFF,TGTGCCAGCAGTTACGGGACAGCCGGCCCGGAGGCTTTCTTT
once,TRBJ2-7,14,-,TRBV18,CASSPFRGGYEQYF,TGTGCCAGCTCACCGTTCAGGGGTGGATACGAGCAGTACTTC
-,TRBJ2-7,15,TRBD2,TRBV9,CASSVGTSGAYEQYF,TGTGCCAGCAGCGTAGGAACTAGCGGCGCCTACGAGCAGTACTTC
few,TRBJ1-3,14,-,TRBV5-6,CASSRGGDGNTIYF,TGTGCCAGCAGTCGAGGGGGGGACGGAAACACCATATATTTT
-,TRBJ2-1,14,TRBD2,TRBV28,CASRLPGLGHEQFF,TGTGCCAGCAGGCTACCGGGACTAGGTCATGAGCAGTTCTTC
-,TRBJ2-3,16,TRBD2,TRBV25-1,CASSDLGGPSGNTQYF,TGTGCCAGCAGTGATCTGGGAGGGCCCTCCGGGAATACGCAGTATTTT
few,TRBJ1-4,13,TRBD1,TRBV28,CAAQGVGNEKLFF,TGTGCCGCGCAGGGGGTAGGAAATGAAAAACTGTTTTTT
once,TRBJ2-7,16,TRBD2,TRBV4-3,CASSQDLSGIGYEQYF,TGCGCCAGCAGCCAAGATCTCAGCGGGATTGGCTACGAGCAGTACTTC
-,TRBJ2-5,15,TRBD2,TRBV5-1,CASSFGTSGRETQYF,TGCGCCAGCAGCTTCGGGACTAGCGGGAGAGAGACCCAGTACTTC